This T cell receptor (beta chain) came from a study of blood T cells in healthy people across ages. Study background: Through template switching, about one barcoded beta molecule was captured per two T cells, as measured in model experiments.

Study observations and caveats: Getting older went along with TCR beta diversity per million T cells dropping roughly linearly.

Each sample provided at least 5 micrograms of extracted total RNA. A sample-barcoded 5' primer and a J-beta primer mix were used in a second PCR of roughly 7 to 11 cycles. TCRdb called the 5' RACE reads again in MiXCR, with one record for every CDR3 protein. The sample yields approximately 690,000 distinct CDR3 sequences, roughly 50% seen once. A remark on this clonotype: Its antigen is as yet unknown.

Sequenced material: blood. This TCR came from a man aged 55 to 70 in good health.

CDR3 coding DNA: TGCGCCAGCAGCCATACCACAGGGGGCTCGGGGGCCGGGGAGCTGTTTTTT. As protein: CASSHTTGGSGAGELFF. The rearrangement uses TRBV4-1 and TRBJ2-2, with TRBD1 identical over 9 bases. CDR1 and CDR2 (germline): MGHRA, YSYEKL. There are 17 residues in the CDR3. J was trimmed by 6 bases and V by 3 bases; bases with no gene match: 11.